The TCR beta chain under discussion was sequenced for a study of blood T cell repertoires in COVID-19 (dated by TCRdb to 2020 to 2021). The study in broad terms: Samples from collaborators originated in the United States, Italy and Spain and spanned both the acute and convalescent phases of COVID-19. The prospective study material was composed of cDNA or gDNA derived from T cells, B-cell-depleted T cells, or PBMCs. Deeply sampled blood TCRbeta repertoires from subjects exposed to, actively infected with, or recovered from COVID-19 were included in the dataset. A freely available public database, intended as a resource for researchers studying the immune response to SARS-CoV-2, is where the repertoires were released. Samples were obtained from the ongoing ImmuneRACE study (first 160 participants) and from some 1,200 subjects provided by 6 global collaborators. A de-identified subject ID, COVID-19 status, age in years and sex were almost always included in the sample metadata. Where available, HLA class I and class II types were taken from metadata supplied by the sample provider and were not determined by assay-based typing. The full study reports these points: Clinical and demographic metadata were provided uncurated, with the amount varying by source and participant.

According to the germline V gene, CDR1 reads SGHRS and CDR2 reads YFSETQ. The CDR3 numbers 13 residues from cysteine through phenylalanine. The only DNA kept is the CDR3, 39 bases in frame from the first base. The V and J ends are trimmed by 0 bases and 1 base, leaving 4 bases between them. The count of this clone is one. Its specific antigen is unknown. Base qualities are missing; no much larger clone stands one base away. TCRbeta CDR3 regions were amplified from genomic DNA by means of the immunoSEQ Assay, a bias-controlled multiplex PCR. Per the original workflow: Within the assay, amplification of reference gene primers was used to estimate how many nucleated cells each sample contained. To quantify the absolute abundance of each unique TCRbeta CDR3 rearrangement, sequence reads were collapsed and filtered. For each sample, productive Simpson clonality was calculated by taking the square root of Simpson's diversity index across productive rearrangements. TCRdb re-hosts the immuneACCESS table, in-frame sequences only. Its copies lack some clones; in the studies checked, an unresolved V gene accounts for under half of them, and the cause for the rest is not known. Clonal size and the V and J genes are those of that table, whereas D and trimming came from the DNA. The sample profile shows around 86,000 clones; approximately 84% of them were found once. The ten largest make up approximately 12% of the sample.

Each collaborating institution followed its own protocols to collect whole blood in K2EDTA tubes. For TCRbeta analysis, collaborators shipped samples as frozen whole blood, isolated PBMCs, or DNA extracted from either of those sample types. The sample was peripheral blood. The rearrangement combines TRBV5-1 with TRBJ2-5, with the D gene not confidently named. The clonotype originates from a human donor in a cohort sampled during active COVID-19. The DNA sequence reads TGCGCCAGCAGCTTGGGGCCCCAAGAGACCCAGTACTTC. Its translation reads: CASSLGPQETQYF.